These T cell receptor beta chains were read from a single sample in a study of shared clonotypes between healthy human individuals. Using immunoSEQ multiplex PCR, the repertoire was profiled, and TCRdb retains in-frame clones only, with some absent. The sample consists of 1.4 million to 1.5 million clones, around 97% of them appearing once. The sequenced sample consisted of naive CD4+ T cells sorted from blood. The receptors originated from a young man in good health. Each CDR3 is given with its conserved first and last residue. The order of the fields is J gene, D gene, clone size, V gene, CDR3 DNA, CDR3 protein. D genes are given only for firm matches. Only some rows state a clone size, as once, few, many or a class for expanded clones.

TRBJ2-1 TRBD2 . TRBV5-5 TGTGCCAGCAGCTTTCAGACTAGCGGGGATTACAATGAGCAGTTCTTC CASSFQTSGDYNEQFF
TRBJ2-3 TRBD2 . TRBV18 TGTGCCAGCTCACCACTCCCAGCGGGAGCCCTCACAGATACGCAGTATTTT CASSPLPAGALTDTQYF
TRBJ2-2 . . TRBV6-6 TGTGCCAGCAGTAGCAGGGCGAACACCGGGGAGCTGTTTTTT CASSSRANTGELFF
TRBJ2-7 TRBD1 . TRBV11-2 TGTGCCAGCAGGAAACCGGGACAGCGGACCTACGAGCAGTACTTC CASRKPGQRTYEQYF
TRBJ2-5 . . TRBV6-1 TGTGCCAGCAGTGCGATTTGGGGGGTGGCAGAGACCCAGTACTTC CASSAIWGVAETQYF
TRBJ1-1 TRBD1 . TRBV19 TGTGCCAGTAGTAGACCGGACAGGTCTCAAGCTTTCTTT CASSRPDRSQAFF
TRBJ2-5 . . TRBV7-9 TGTGCCAGCAGCTCGGACGGGGGGACCCAGTACTTC CASSSDGGTQYF
TRBJ2-4 TRBD1 . TRBV7-9 TGTGCCAGCAGCCGGGCTCCAAACAGGGGACCACTTGGAAACATTCAGTACTTC CASSRAPNRGPLGNIQYF
TRBJ2-7 TRBD2 . TRBV5-4 TGTGCCAGCAGCCCGGCTGGCGGGAGGGCCGCATACGAGCAGTACTTC CASSPAGGRAAYEQYF
TRBJ1-4 . . TRBV29-1 TGCAGCGTTGTTGGGGTCGGTGAAAAACTGTTTTTT CSVVGVGEKLFF
TRBJ1-1 . . TRBV2 TGTGCCAGCACTCCGATGGGCACTGAAGCTTTCTTT CASTPMGTEAFF
TRBJ2-5 TRBD1 . TRBV19 TGTGCCAGTAGTACAGGGACAGGGCAAGAGACCCAGTACTTC CASSTGTGQETQYF
TRBJ2-7 . . TRBV18 TGTGCCAGCTCACCGAGTGGGGGGCAGATGTGGACCTACGAGCAGTACTTC CASSPSGGQMWTYEQYF
TRBJ1-1 . . TRBV20-1 TGCAGTGCTTGGGGCACTGAAGCTTTCTTT CSAWGTEAFF
TRBJ1-2 . . TRBV6-5 TGTGCCAGCAGACCCGGAGGTCAAGGCTATGGCTACACCTTC CASRPGGQGYGYTF
TRBJ1-1 . once TRBV2 TGTGCCAGCAATAAAGGGAGCCGTATGAACACTGAAGCTTTCTTT CASNKGSRMNTEAFF
TRBJ2-7 TRBD2 . TRBV7-2 TGTGCCAGCAGCCGCGAGGGCGGGGGATCCTACGAGCAGTACTTC CASSREGGGSYEQYF
TRBJ2-2 . . TRBV5-1 TGCGCCAGCAGCTTGGGACAGGCGACCACCGGGGAGCTGTTTTTT CASSLGQATTGELFF
TRBJ2-7 TRBD2 . TRBV5-8 TGTGCCAGCACCCCTTGGAGCGGGAGCTCCTACGAGCAGTACTTC CASTPWSGSSYEQYF
TRBJ1-5 . . TRBV6-5 TGTGCCTCGAACCCCCACCGGGGTCAGCCCCAGCATTTT CASNPHRGQPQHF
TRBJ1-5 TRBD1 . TRBV28 TGTGCCAGCAGTTCAGGGGGGACAGAATCGCAGCCCCAGCATTTT CASSSGGTESQPQHF
TRBJ2-3 . . TRBV9 TGTGCCAGCAGCGTAGTCCCCGGGAGCCCGACAGATACGCAGTATTTT CASSVVPGSPTDTQYF
TRBJ1-2 TRBD1 . TRBV5-1 TGCGCCAGCAGCTTGGCAACAGGGGAAGATGGCTACACCTTC CASSLATGEDGYTF
TRBJ2-1 TRBD2 . TRBV11-2 TGTGCCAGCAGCTTAGGGGGTAGCGGGAACAATGAGCAGTTCTTC CASSLGGSGNNEQFF
TRBJ2-3 . . TRBV5-8 TGTGCCAGCAGCTTGGGTTTTCTTAGCACAGATACGCAGTATTTT CASSLGFLSTDTQYF
TRBJ2-2 TRBD2 . TRBV9 TGTGCCAGCAGCGTAGACCCCCCAGCGGGAGTTAGCGGGGAGCTGTTTTTT CASSVDPPAGVSGELFF
TRBJ2-1 TRBD2 once TRBV2 TGTGCCAGCAGTCCACGACTAGCGGGCTCCTACAATGAGCAGTTCTTC CASSPRLAGSYNEQFF
TRBJ2-7 TRBD2 . TRBV7-6 TGTGCCAGCAGCTTAGCTCGGGGGGAATCCTACGAGCAGTACTTC CASSLARGESYEQYF
TRBJ2-3 . . TRBV5-4 TGTGCCAGCAGCTATGGGGTTACAGGAGGGGTTTGGACAGATACGCAGTATTTT CASSYGVTGGVWTDTQYF
TRBJ1-1 TRBD1 . TRBV10-3 TGTGCCATCAGGAGGGACAGGGAAGGCACTGAAGCTTTCTTT CAIRRDREGTEAFF
TRBJ2-5 . . TRBV6-1 TGTGCCAGCACTAACAAAGTTCAAGAGACCCAGTACTTC CASTNKVQETQYF
TRBJ1-5 . . TRBV7-9 TGTGCCAGCAGCTTCGGGACAAGCAATCAGCCCCAGCATTTT CASSFGTSNQPQHF
TRBJ1-4 . few TRBV15 TGTGCCACCAGCAGAGTCGCTGAAAAACTGTTTTTT CATSRVAEKLFF
TRBJ1-2 . . TRBV7-8 TGTGCCAGCAGCCCCTTGGGGATTTATGGCTACACCTTC CASSPLGIYGYTF
TRBJ1-2 . once TRBV5-8 TGTGCCAGCAGCTCTCGGTGGTCTTTTAACTATGGCTACACCTTC CASSSRWSFNYGYTF
TRBJ1-2 . . TRBV2 TGTGCCAGTGGACCTGGGGGAAGGGGCTACACCTTC CASGPGGRGYTF
TRBJ1-1 . . TRBV25-1 TGTGCCAGCGGCCGTGCCGGGACAAACCCCACTGAAGCTTTCTTT CASGRAGTNPTEAFF
TRBJ2-1 TRBD2 . TRBV9 TGTGCCAGCAGCGTAGCGGGAGGGCCGCGCAATGAGCAGTTCTTC CASSVAGGPRNEQFF